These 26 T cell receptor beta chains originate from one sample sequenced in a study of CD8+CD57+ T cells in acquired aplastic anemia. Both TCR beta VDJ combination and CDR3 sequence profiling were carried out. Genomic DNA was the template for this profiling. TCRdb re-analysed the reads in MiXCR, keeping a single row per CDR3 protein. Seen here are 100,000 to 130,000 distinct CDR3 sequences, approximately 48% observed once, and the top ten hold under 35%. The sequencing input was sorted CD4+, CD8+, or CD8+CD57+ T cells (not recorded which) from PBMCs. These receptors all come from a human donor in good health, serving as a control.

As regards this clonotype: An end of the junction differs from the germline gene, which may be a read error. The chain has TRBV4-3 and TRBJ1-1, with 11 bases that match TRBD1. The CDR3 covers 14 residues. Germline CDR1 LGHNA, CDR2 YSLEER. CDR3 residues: CTSSQGQGDTEAFF. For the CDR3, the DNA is TGCACCAGCAGCCAGGGACAGGGGGACACTGAAGCTTTCTTT.

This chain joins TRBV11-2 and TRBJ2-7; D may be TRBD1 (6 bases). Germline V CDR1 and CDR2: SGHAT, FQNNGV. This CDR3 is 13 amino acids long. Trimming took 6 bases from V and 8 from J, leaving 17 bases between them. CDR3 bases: TGTGCCAGCAGGATCTCACAGGGATTGAAGCAGTACTTC. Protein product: CASRISQGLKQYF.

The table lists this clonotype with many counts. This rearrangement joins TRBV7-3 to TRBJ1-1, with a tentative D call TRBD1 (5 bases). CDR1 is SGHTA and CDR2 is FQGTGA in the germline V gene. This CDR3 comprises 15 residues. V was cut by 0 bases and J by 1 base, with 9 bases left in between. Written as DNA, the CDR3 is TGTGCCAGCAGCTTAACGAATAGGGGGAACACTGAAGCTTTCTTT. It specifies CASSLTNRGNTEAFF.

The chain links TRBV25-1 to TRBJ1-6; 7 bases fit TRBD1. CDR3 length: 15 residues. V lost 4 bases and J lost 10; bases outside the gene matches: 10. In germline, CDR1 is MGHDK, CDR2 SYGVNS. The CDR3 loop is CASSAGQVVNSPLHF. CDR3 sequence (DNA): TGTGCCAGCAGTGCAGGACAGGTTGTAAACTCACCCCTCCACTTT.

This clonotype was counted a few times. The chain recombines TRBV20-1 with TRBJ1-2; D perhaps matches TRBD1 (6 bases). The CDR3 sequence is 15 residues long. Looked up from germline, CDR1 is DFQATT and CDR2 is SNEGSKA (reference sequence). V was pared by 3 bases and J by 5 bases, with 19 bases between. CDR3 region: CSASSSWTAKYGYTF. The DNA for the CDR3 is TGCAGTGCTAGCTCTTCATGGACAGCCAAATATGGCTACACCTTC.

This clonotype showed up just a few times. CDR3 coding DNA: TGTGCCAGCAGTTCGACAGGGCTGGGCAATCAGCCCCAGCATTTT. Its translation: CASSSTGLGNQPQHF. The chain links TRBV27 to TRBJ1-5, with TRBD1 matching over 7 bases. Germline CDR1 is MNHEY and CDR2 is SMNVEV (reference sequence). The CDR3 spans 15 residues. V lost 4 bases and J lost 2; bases outside the gene matches: 5.

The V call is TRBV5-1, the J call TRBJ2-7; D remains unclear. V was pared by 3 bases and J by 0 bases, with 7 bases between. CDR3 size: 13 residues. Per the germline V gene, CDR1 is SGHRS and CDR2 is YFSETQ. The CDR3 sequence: CASSWDYSYEQYF. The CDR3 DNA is TGCGCCAGCAGCTGGGATTACTCCTACGAGCAGTACTTC.

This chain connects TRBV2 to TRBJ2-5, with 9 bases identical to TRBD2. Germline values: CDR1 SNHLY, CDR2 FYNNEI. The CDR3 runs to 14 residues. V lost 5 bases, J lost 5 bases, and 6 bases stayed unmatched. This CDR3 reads CASSLYSGSETQYF. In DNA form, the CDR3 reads TGTGCCAGCAGTCTATATAGCGGGAGTGAGACCCAGTACTTC.

The CDR3 DNA is TGTGCCAGCAGCAGGGACAGGGGGCGCACTGAAGCTTTCTTT. It codes for CASSRDRGRTEAFF. The rearrangement uses TRBV25-1 and TRBJ1-1; 12 bases match TRBD1. The CDR3 spans 14 residues. Germline CDR1 and CDR2: MGHDK and SYGVNS. The junction had 3 bases not matched to a gene; V was cut back by 6 bases and J by 4 bases.

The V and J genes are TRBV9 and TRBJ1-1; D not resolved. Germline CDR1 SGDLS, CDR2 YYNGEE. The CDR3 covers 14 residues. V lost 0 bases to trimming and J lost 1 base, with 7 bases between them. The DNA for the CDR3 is TGTGCCAGCAGCGTAGTCAGCCAGAACACTGAAGCTTTCTTT. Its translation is CASSVVSQNTEAFF.

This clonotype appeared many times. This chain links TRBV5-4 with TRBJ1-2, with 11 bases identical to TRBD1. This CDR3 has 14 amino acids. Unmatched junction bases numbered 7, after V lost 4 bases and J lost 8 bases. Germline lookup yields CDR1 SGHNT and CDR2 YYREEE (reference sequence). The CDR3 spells CASSPGQGAEGYTF. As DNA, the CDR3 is TGTGCCAGCAGCCCTGGACAGGGGGCAGAGGGCTACACCTTC.

The CDR3 spells CATSRDRQPQHF. The DNA of the CDR3 is TGTGCCACCAGCAGAGATCGACAGCCCCAGCATTTT. This chain uses TRBV15 with TRBJ1-5; D gene ambiguous. Per germline, CDR1 LNHNV and CDR2 YYDKDF (reference sequence). V lost 0 bases to trimming and J lost 7 bases, with 4 bases between them. The CDR3 contains 12 residues.

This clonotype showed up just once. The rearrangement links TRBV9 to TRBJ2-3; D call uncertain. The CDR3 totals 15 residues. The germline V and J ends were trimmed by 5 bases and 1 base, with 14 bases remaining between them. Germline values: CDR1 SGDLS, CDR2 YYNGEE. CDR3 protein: CASSLRYTGTDTQYF. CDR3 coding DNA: TGTGCCAGCAGTTTAAGGTACACCGGCACAGATACGCAGTATTTT.

In DNA form, the CDR3 reads TGTGCCACCCGTCCCAAGAGTCAGGATCAGCCCCAGCATTTT. It translates to CATRPKSQDQPQHF. The chain couples TRBV24-1 to TRBJ1-5; D unclear. Trimming cost V 9 bases and J 5 bases, with 16 bases left between them. The CDR3 contains 14 residues. CDR1 and CDR2 (germline): KGHDR, SFDVKD.

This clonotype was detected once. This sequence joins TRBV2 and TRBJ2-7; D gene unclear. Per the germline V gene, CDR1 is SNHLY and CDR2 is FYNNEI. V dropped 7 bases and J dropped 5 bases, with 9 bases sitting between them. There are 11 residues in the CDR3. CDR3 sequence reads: CASTYFDEQYV. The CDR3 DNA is TGTGCCAGCACGTATTTCGACGAGCAGTACGTC.

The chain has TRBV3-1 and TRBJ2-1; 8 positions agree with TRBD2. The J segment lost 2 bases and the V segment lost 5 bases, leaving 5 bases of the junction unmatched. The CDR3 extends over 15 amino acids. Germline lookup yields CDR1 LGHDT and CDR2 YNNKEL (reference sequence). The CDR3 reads CASSSWTSPYNEQFF. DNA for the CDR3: TGTGCCAGCAGCTCCTGGACTAGCCCCTACAATGAGCAGTTCTTC.

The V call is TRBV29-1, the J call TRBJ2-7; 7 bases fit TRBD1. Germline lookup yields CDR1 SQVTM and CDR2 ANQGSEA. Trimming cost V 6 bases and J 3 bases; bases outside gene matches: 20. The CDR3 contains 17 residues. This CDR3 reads CSVETYRDSTKNYEQYF. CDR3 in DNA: TGCAGCGTAGAAACGTACCGGGACAGCACGAAAAACTACGAGCAGTACTTC.

CDR3 residues: CASSLGAGAAYEQYF. CDR3 DNA: TGTGCCAGCAGCTTGGGGGCCGGGGCGGCCTACGAGCAGTACTTC. The V call is TRBV6-1, the J call TRBJ2-7, with D perhaps TRBD1 (6 bases). V dropped 6 bases and J dropped 2 bases, with 17 bases sitting between them. The germline V gene has CDR1 MNHNS and CDR2 SASEGT. CDR3 length equals 15 residues.

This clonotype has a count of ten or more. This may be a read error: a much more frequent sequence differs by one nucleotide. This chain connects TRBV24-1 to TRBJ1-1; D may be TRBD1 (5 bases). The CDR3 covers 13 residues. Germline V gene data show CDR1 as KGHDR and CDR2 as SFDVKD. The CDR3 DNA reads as TGTGCCATCAGTGAAAATACAGGTACTGAAGCTTTCTTT. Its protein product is CAISENTGTEAFF.

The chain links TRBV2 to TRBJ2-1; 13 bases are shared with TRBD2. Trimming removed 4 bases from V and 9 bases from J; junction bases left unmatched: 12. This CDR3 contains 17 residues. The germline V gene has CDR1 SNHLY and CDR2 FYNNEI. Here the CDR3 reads CASSGYTSGGARFEQFF. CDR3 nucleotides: TGTGCCAGCAGTGGATATACTAGCGGGGGGGCACGGTTTGAGCAGTTCTTC.

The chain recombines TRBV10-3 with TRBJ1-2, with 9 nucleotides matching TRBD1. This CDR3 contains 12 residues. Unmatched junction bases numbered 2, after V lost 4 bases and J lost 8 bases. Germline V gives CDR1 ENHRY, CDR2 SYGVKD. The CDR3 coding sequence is TGTGCCATCAGTGGGACAGGGGACGGCTACACCTTC. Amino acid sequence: CAISGTGDGYTF.

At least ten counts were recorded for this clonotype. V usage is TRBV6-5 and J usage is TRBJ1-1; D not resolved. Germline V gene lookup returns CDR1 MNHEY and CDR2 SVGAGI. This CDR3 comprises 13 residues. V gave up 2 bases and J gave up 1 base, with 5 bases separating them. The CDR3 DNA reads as TGTGCCAGCAGTTACGGGGAGAACACTGAAGCTTTCTTT. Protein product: CASSYGENTEAFF.

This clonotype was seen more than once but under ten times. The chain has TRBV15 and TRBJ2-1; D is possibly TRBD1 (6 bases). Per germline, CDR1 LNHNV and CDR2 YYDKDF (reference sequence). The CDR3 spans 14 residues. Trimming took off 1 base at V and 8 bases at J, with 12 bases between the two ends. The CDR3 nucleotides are TGTGCCACCAGCAGAGGAACAGGGATCGATGAGCAGTTCTTC. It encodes CATSRGTGIDEQFF.

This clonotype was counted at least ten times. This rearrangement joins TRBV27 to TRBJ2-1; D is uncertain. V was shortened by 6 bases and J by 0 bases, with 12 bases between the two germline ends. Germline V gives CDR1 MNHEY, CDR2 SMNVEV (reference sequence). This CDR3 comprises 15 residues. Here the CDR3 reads CASSQTVSSYNEQFF. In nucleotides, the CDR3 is TGTGCCAGCAGCCAGACCGTTAGCTCCTACAATGAGCAGTTCTTC.

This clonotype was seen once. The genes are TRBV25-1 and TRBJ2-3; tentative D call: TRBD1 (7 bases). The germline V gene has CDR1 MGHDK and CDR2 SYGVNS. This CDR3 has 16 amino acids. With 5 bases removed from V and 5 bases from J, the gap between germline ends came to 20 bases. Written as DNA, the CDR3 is TGTGCCAGCAGTTTACCGGAGGGGGCGGCGGGAGATACGCAGTATTTT. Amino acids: CASSLPEGAAGDTQYF. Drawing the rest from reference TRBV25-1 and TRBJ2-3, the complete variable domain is EADIYQTPRYLVIGTGKKITLECSQTMGHDKMYWYQQDPGMELHLIHYSYGVNSTEKGDLSSESTVSRIRTEHFPLTLESARPSHTSQYLCASSLPEGAAGDTQYFGPGTRLTVL.

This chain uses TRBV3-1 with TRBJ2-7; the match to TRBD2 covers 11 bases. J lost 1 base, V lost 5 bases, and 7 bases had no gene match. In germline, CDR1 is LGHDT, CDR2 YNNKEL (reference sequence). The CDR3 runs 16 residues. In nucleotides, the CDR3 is TGTGCCAGCAGCTTAGCCTTAGCGGGGGGGTCCTACGAGCAGTACTTC. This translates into CASSLALAGGSYEQYF.